This record concerns one T cell receptor beta chain sequence. The antigen is not known. The sample belongs to a study of shared clonotypes between healthy human individuals. Study outcomes and limitations: It was the non-shared clonotypes that had lower generation probabilities than clonotypes shared by all four donors.

Germline CDR1 KGHSH, CDR2 LQKENI. The V gene lost 3 bases and the J gene lost 7 bases, with 12 bases spanning the gap. The CDR3 covers 13 residues. Only in-frame clones appear in the TCRdb table, and some are missing; sequencing was by immunoSEQ multiplex PCR. The sample yields about 1 million clones, around 82% seen once. Material for sequencing was memory CD4+ T cells from PBMCs. As to subset: CD45RA-negative fraction. This chain connects TRBV18 to TRBJ1-1; D is undetermined. The TCR was taken from a man aged 18 to 29 in good health. Some clones in this sample may be carry-over from other donors' samples. The CDR3: CASSPLSAGEAFF. For the CDR3, the DNA is TGTGCCAGCTCACCGCTAAGCGCAGGTGAAGCTTTCTTT.